This T cell receptor beta chain comes out of a study of vaccination effects on CD4 cells after COVID-19. Study summary: Ahead of sequencing, the ViraFEST assay grew antigen-specific CD4+ T cells using viral peptide pools.

As for this clone: Antigen specificity is unknown.

Method: immunoSEQ multiplex PCR; TCRdb's copy keeps in-frame clones and lacks some. This repertoire shows 45,000 to 60,000 clones, 65% to 80% found once; its top ten account for 2.5% to 3.5%. After roughly ten days in culture, the CD4+ T cells were isolated. Trimming took off 8 bases at V and 8 bases at J, with 11 bases between the two ends. This CDR3 has 11 residues. Germline values: CDR1 MNHNY, CDR2 SVGAGI (reference sequence). The sequence derives from a human donor who received a COVID-19 vaccine. This chain uses TRBV6-6 with TRBJ2-3; tentatively, D is TRBD1 (7 bases). The source was CD4+ T cells from PBMCs cultured without peptide, collected before COVID-19 vaccination. The CDR3 reads CASFRGVTQYF. The CDR3 DNA follows: TGTGCCAGCTTCAGGGGGGTTACGCAGTATTTT.